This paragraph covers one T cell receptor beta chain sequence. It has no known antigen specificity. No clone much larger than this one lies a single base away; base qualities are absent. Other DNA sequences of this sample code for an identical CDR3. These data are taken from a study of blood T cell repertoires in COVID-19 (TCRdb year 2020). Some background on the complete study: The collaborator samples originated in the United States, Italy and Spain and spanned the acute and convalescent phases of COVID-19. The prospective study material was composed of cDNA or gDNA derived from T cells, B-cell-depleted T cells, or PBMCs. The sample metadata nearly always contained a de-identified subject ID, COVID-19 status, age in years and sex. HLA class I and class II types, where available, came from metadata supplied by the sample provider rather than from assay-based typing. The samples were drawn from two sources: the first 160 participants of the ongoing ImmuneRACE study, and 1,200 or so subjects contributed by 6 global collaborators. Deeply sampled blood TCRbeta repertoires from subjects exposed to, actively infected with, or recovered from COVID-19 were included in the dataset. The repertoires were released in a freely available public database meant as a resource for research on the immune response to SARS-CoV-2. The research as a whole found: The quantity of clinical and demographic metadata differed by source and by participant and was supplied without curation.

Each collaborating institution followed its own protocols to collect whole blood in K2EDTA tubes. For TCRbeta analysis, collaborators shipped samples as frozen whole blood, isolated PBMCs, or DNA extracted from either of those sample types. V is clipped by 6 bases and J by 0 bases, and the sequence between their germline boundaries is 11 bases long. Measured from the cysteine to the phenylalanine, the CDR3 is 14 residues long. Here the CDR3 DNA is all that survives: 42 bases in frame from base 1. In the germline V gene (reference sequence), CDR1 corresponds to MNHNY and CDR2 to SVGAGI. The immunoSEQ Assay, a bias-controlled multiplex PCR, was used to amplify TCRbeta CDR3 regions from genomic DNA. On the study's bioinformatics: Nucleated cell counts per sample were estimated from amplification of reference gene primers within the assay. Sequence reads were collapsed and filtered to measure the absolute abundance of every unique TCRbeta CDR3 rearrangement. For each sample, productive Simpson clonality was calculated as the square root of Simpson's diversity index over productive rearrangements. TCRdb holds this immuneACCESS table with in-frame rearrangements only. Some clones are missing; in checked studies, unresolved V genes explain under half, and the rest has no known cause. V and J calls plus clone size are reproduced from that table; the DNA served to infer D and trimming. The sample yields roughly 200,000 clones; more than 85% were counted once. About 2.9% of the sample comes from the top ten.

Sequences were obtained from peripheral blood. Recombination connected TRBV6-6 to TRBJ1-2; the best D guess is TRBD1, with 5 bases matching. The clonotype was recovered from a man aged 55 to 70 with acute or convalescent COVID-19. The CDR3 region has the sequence CASSPREANYGYTF. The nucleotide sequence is TGTGCCAGCAGCCCCAGGGAGGCTAACTATGGCTACACCTTC.